This T cell receptor beta chain stems from a study of blood T cell repertoires in COVID-19. In the original processing: Reference gene primer amplification yielded estimated nucleated cell counts. Sequencing was performed with immunoSEQ multiplex PCR; in TCRdb, only in-frame clones are kept and a portion is missing. That table gives V, J and clone size, and the DNA gave D and trimming. This sample has 200,000 to 250,000 clones, with roughly 84% found just once. With regard to this clone: At the DNA level, this CDR3 is encoded by other sequences in the same sample as well.

CDR3 size: 13 residues. The V end was cut by 4 bases, the J end by 0 bases, with 6 bases between. In germline, CDR1 is LNHDA, CDR2 SQIVND (reference sequence). Sequenced: peripheral blood. The V gene is TRBV19, the J gene TRBJ1-2, with D possibly TRBD1 on 6 matching bases. This sequence originates from a woman aged 60-75 years with acute or convalescent COVID-19. The CDR3 is CASSRTANYGYTF. In nucleotides, the CDR3 is TGTGCCAGTAGTAGGACAGCTAACTATGGCTACACCTTC. The full variable domain, rest sourced from reference TRBV19 and TRBJ1-2, is DGGITQSPKYLFRKEGQNVTLSCEQNLNHDAMYWYRQDPGQGLRLIYYSQIVNDFQKGDIAEGYSVSREKKESFPLTVTSAQKNPTAFYLCASSRTANYGYTFGSGTRLTVV.